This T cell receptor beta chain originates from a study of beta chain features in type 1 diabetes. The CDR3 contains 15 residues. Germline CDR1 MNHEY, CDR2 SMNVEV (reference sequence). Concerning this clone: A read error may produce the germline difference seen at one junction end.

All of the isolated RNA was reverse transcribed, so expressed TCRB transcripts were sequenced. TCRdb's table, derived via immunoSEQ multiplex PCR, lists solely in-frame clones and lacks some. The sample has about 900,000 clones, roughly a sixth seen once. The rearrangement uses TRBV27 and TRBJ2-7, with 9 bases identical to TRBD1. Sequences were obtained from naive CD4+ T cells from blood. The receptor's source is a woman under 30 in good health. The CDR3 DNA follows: TGTGCCAGCAGGCGCACAGGGGGCCATAGGGACGAGCAGCACTTC. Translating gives CASRRTGGHRDEQHF.